This TCR beta chain was obtained from a study of blood T cell repertoires in COVID-19. With 2 bases clipped from V and 7 bases from J, the junction kept 4 bases outside the gene matches. This CDR3 comprises 16 residues. CDR1 and CDR2 (germline): MNHEY, SVGAGI. Clinical history as reported by participants underpinned cohort assignment. Recovered participants had two consecutive negative NP/OP PCR tests, healthcare professional clearance, or symptom resolution. Authors' processing steps: Reference gene primer amplification gave estimated nucleated cell counts. Repertoires were generated with immunoSEQ multiplex PCR, while TCRdb's copy carries only in-frame clones and drops some. The DNA was the basis for D and trimming; V, J and clone size are from that table. The sample holds roughly 200,000 clones, about 90% seen once.

The sequenced material came from PBMCs or T cells enriched from blood (not recorded which). This clonotype was sampled from a man aged 25 to 40 who had recovered from COVID-19. The rearrangement uses TRBV6-5 and TRBJ1-6; 11 positions match TRBD1. CDR3 sequence reads: CASSYRDRGRNSPLHF. The CDR3 DNA is TGTGCCAGCAGTTACCGGGACAGGGGGAGAAATTCACCCCTCCACTTT.